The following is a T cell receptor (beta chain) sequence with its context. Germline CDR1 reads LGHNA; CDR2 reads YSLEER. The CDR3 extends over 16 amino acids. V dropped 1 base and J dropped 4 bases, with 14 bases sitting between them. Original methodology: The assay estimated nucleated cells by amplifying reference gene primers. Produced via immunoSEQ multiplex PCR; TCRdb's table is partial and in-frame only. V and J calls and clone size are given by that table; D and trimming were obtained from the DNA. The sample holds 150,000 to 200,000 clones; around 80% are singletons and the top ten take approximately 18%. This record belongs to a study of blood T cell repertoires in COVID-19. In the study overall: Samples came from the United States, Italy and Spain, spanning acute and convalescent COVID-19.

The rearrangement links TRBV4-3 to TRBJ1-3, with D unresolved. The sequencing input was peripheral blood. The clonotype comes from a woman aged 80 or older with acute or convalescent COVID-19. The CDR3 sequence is CASSQGDITGGNTIYF. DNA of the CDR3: TGCGCCAGCAGCCAAGGTGACATCACGGGAGGAAACACCATATATTTT.